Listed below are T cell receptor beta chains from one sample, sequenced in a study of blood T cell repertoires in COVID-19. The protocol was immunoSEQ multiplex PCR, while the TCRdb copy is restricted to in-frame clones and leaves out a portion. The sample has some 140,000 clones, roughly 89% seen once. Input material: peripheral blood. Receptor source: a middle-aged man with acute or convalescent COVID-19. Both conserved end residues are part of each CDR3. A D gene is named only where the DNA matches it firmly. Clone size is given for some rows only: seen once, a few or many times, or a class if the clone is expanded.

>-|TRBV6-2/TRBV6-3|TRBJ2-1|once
TGTGCCAGCAGTTACTCGATAGCTAGCTCCTACAATGAGCAGTTCTTC
CASSYSIASSYNEQFF
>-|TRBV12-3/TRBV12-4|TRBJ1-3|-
TGTGCCAGCAGTTTACGTGTAGTCACCATATATTTT
CASSLRVVTIYF
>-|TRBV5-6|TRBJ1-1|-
TGTGCCAGCAGCTTGGCCGTTCGGCGGGGGAACACTGAAGCTTTCTTT
CASSLAVRRGNTEAFF
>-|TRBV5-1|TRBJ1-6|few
TGCGCCAGCAGCTTGGTTGCAGGCTATAATTCACCCCTCCACTTT
CASSLVAGYNSPLHF
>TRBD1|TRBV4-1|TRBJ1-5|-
TGCGCCAGCAGCCAAGGACAGGGGACTTCCACTCAGCCCCAGCATTTT
CASSQGQGTSTQPQHF
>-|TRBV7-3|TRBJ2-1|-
TGTGCCAGCAGCTGGCGACCGACTAGCTCCTACAATGAGCAGTTCTTC
CASSWRPTSSYNEQFF
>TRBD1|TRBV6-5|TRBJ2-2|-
TGTGCCAGCAGCCGGGACAGGACGAACACCGGGGAGCTGTTTTTT
CASSRDRTNTGELFF
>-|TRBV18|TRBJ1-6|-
TGTGCCACGGCGGGTGAGACTTCACCCCTCCACTTT
CATAGETSPLHF
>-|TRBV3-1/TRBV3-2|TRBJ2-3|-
TGTGCCAGCAGCCGAGACACTCACACAGATACGCAGTATTTT
CASSRDTHTDTQYF
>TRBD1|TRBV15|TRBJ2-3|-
TGTGCCACGGGGCAGGGACAGGCCACAGATACGCAGTATTTT
CATGQGQATDTQYF
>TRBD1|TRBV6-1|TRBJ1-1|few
TGTGCCAGCAGTGAAAACCATAGACAAGCCGGGACAGGCAGCAAAGCTTTCTTT
CASSENHRQAGTGSKAFF
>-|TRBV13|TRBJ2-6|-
TGTGCCAGCAGCCGCCGGGACATCCCATCTGGGGCCAACGTCCTGACTTTC
CASSRRDIPSGANVLTF
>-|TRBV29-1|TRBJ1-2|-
TGCAGCGTTGTCGGCCATGCTGGGGGCGGCTACACCTTC
CSVVGHAGGGYTF
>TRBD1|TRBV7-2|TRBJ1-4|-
TGTGCCAGCAGCCAAAGGGGGACAGGGGGTAGGATGCACGAAAAACTGTTTTTT
CASSQRGTGGRMHEKLFF
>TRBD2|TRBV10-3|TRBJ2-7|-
TGTGCCATCAGTGGCACTAGCGGGAGTATCCACGAGCAGTACTTC
CAISGTSGSIHEQYF
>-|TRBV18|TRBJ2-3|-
TGTGCCAGCTCACCACAGCGGAGCACAGATACGCAGTATTTT
CASSPQRSTDTQYF
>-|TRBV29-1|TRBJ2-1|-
TGCAGCGTTGAGGACCCTACTAGTCTCTCCTACAATGAGCAGTTCTTC
CSVEDPTSLSYNEQFF
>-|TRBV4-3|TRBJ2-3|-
TGCGCCAGCAGCCAAGATGTGAGGCTGAGCACAGATACGCAGTATTTT
CASSQDVRLSTDTQYF
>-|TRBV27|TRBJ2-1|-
TGTGCCAGCAGTCGACCGGGGACTGGGTACAATGAGCAGTTCTTC
CASSRPGTGYNEQFF
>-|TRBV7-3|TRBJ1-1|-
TGTGCCAGCAGCTCCAGACAAGCGGCGGGCTCTGAAGCTTTCTTT
CASSSRQAAGSEAFF
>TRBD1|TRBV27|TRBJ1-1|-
TGTGCCAGCAGTGAGGGGGCGAGGGTCACTGAAGCTTTCTTT
CASSEGARVTEAFF
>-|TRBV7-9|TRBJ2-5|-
TGTGCCAGCAGCTTAGGGGTGGTACAAGGGAGAGAGACCCAGTACTTC
CASSLGVVQGRETQYF
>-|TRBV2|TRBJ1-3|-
TGTGCCAGCAGTTCGGTCTCTGGAAACACCATATATTTT
CASSSVSGNTIYF
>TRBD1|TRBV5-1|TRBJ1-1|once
TGCGCCAGCAGCCCGGACGGACAGGTGAACACTGAAGCTTTCTTT
CASSPDGQVNTEAFF
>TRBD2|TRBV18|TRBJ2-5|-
TGTGCCAGCTCACCGGGACTAGCGGAAGAGACCCAGTACTTC
CASSPGLAEETQYF
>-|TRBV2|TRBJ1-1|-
TGTGCCAGCAGGGAGGACACTGAAGCTTTCTTT
CASREDTEAFF
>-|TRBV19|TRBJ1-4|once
TGTGCCAGTAGACAACGGACAGATGAAAAACTGTTTTTT
CASRQRTDEKLFF
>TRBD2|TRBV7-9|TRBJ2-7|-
TGTGCCAGCAGCTTGGGACTAGCAGAGCAGTACTTC
CASSLGLAEQYF
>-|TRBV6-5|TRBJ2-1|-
TGTGCCAGCAGATCAACGGGGGAGCAGTTCTTC
CASRSTGEQFF
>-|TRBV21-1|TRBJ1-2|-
TGTGCCAGCAGGAAGCAGGAAGACTATGGCTACACCTTC
CASRKQEDYGYTF
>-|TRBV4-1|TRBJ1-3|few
TGCGCCAGCAGCCAGCAGGCCGGGAAGCCTGGAAACACCATATATTTT
CASSQQAGKPGNTIYF
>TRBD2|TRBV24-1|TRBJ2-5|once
TGTGCCACCAGTGATCCGCGCCGGGCTACTAGCGGGGGGGAGACCCAGTACTTC
CATSDPRRATSGGETQYF
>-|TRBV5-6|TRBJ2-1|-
TGTGCCAGCAGCGTACCAAGTAGGGCGGGAGAGCAGTTCTTC
CASSVPSRAGEQFF
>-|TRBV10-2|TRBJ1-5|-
TGCGCCAGCAGTGACGTGACAGAGGATCAGCCCCAGCATTTT
CASSDVTEDQPQHF
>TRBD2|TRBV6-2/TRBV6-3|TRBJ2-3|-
TGTGCCAGCAGTTCCACCGGGACTAGAGATACGCAGTATTTT
CASSSTGTRDTQYF
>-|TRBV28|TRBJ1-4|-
TGTGCCAGCAGGCTTACGGGGGTTGAAAAACTGTTTTTT
CASRLTGVEKLFF